Below are 23 T cell receptor beta chains sequenced from a single sample in a study of OX40 agonist ivuxolimab in advanced cancers. Clones were sequenced by immunoSEQ multiplex PCR, and TCRdb holds only the in-frame ones, with some missing. The table shows approximately 10,000 clones, with roughly 86% occurring only once. The source material was CD4+ or CD8+ T cells sorted from blood, sampled in a trial of the OX40 agonist ivuxolimab. Source of these receptors: an adult with an advanced solid tumor such as melanoma, head and neck, liver or kidney cancer.

This clone was seen just once. This chain uses TRBV18 with TRBJ2-2; D is perhaps TRBD1 or TRBD2 (5 bases each). Germline V gene lookup returns CDR1 KGHSH and CDR2 LQKENI. This CDR3 has 17 residues. Trimming pared 1 base from V and 3 bases from J, leaving 15 bases between. The CDR3 sequence: CASSPRLGDSDTGELFF. The CDR3 DNA reads TGTGCCAGCTCACCACGTCTGGGGGATTCGGACACCGGGGAGCTGTTTTTT.

The CDR3 loop reads CASSQGYMNTEAFF. CDR3 sequence (DNA): TGTGCCAGCAGCCAGGGGTACATGAACACTGAAGCTTTCTTT. The rearrangement links TRBV5-4 to TRBJ1-1; perhaps TRBD1 as D (6 bases). V dropped 4 bases and J dropped 0 bases, with 10 bases sitting between them. Per germline, CDR1 SGHNT and CDR2 YYREEE (reference sequence). The CDR3 totals 14 residues. Together with reference TRBV5-4 and TRBJ1-1, the CDR3 gives the full variable domain: ETGVTQSPTHLIKTRGQQVTLRCSSQSGHNTVSWYQQALGQGPQFIFQYYREEENGRGNFPPRFSGLQFPNYSSELNVNALELDDSALYLCASSQGYMNTEAFFGQGTRLTVV.

The rearrangement joins TRBV15 to TRBJ2-7; TRBD2 agrees at 9 bases. Germline V gene lookup returns CDR1 LNHNV and CDR2 YYDKDF (reference sequence). With 8 bases clipped from V and 4 bases from J, the junction kept 9 bases outside the gene matches. The CDR3 has 14 amino acids. The CDR3 nucleotides read TGTGCCACCTCCCGGGCTAGCGGGAAGTACGAGCAGTACTTC. This encodes CATSRASGKYEQYF.

The CDR3 protein is CASSESTAGSGTQYF. The CDR3 bases are TGTGCCAGCAGTGAGTCTACAGCGGGATCGGGGACCCAGTACTTC. The chain employs TRBV6-1 and TRBJ2-5; 7 bases line up with TRBD2. V lost 3 bases to trimming and J lost 7 bases; unmatched junction nucleotides: 11. Germline-derived CDR1 and CDR2 are MNHNS and SASEGT. This CDR3 region has 15 residues.

V and J are TRBV4-3 and TRBJ2-7; D call uncertain. Trimming took off 1 base at V and 2 bases at J, with 12 bases between the two ends. The CDR3 runs to 15 residues. Germline CDR1 is LGHNA and CDR2 is YSLEER. The CDR3 DNA reads TGCGCCAGCAGCCAAGGGCGGCAGACCCCCTACGAGCAGTACTTC. It is translated as CASSQGRQTPYEQYF.

The gene calls are TRBV6-5 and TRBJ2-1; maybe TRBD2 (5 bases). The CDR3 has 13 residues. Trimming left V 4 bases short and J 10 bases short, with 14 bases between. Germline assignment: CDR1 MNHEY and CDR2 SVGAGI. CDR3 in amino acids: CASSSPETKEQFF. The CDR3 coding sequence is TGTGCCAGCAGTTCCCCCGAGACTAAAGAGCAGTTCTTC.

The chain combines TRBV7-3 with TRBJ2-3; a possible D gene is TRBD2 (5 bases). This CDR3 is built from 14 residues. The V gene lost 1 base and the J gene lost 9 bases, with 14 bases spanning the gap. Germline-derived CDR1 and CDR2 are SGHTA and FQGTGA. The CDR3 DNA reads as TGTGCCAGCAGCTTAAACTCGGGAAGCTTAACGCAGTATTTT. This sequence encodes CASSLNSGSLTQYF.

The chain couples TRBV9 to TRBJ2-1, with 11 bases matching TRBD2. Germline V gene sequence: CDR1 SGDLS, CDR2 YYNGEE. The V and J ends lost 7 bases and 0 bases, in that order; junction bases with no gene match: 9. The CDR3 has 17 residues. This CDR3 reads CASSLAGGLSSYNEQFF. For the CDR3, the DNA is TGTGCCAGCTCCCTAGCGGGGGGCCTGAGCTCCTACAATGAGCAGTTCTTC.

V gene TRBV19 combines with J gene TRBJ1-1; 7 positions agree with TRBD1. The V gene end was trimmed by 7 bases and the J gene end by 5 bases; junction bases not matched to a gene: 10. This CDR3 contains 14 residues. CDR1 LNHDA and CDR2 SQIVND come from the germline V gene (reference sequence). The CDR3 loop reads CASTKTGRGTEAFF. DNA of the CDR3: TGTGCCAGTACCAAGACAGGGCGGGGGACTGAAGCTTTCTTT. Full variable domain (remainder filled in from reference TRBV19 and TRBJ1-1): DGGITQSPKYLFRKEGQNVTLSCEQNLNHDAMYWYRQDPGQGLRLIYYSQIVNDFQKGDIAEGYSVSREKKESFPLTVTSAQKNPTAFYLCASTKTGRGTEAFFGQGTRLTVV.

In nucleotides, the CDR3 is TGCGCCAGCAGCCAAGATCGCAGGGTCGACTATGGCTACACCTTC. It specifies CASSQDRRVDYGYTF. The chain has TRBV4-3 and TRBJ1-2; D possibly corresponds to TRBD1 (5 bases). CDR3 length: 15 residues. V lost 0 bases, J lost 3 bases, and 11 bases lay in between. CDR1 is LGHNA, CDR2 YSLEER, per germline.

The chain is built from TRBV7-6 and TRBJ1-1; 9 bases line up with TRBD1. This CDR3 is built from 14 residues. CDR1 and CDR2 (germline): SGHVS, FNYEAQ. With V trimmed by 5 bases and J by 1 base, 2 bases remained unmatched. The DNA for the CDR3 is TGTGCCAGCAGCAGGGGACAGGGGAACACTGAAGCTTTCTTT. Its translation: CASSRGQGNTEAFF.

The chain uses TRBV5-8 and TRBJ2-3; D is possibly TRBD2 (5 bases). This CDR3 spans 14 amino acids. The V and J ends lost 4 bases and 1 base respectively, with 10 bases between them. Looked up from germline, CDR1 is SGHTS and CDR2 is YDEGEE. The CDR3 reads CASSKDGGTDTQYF. The CDR3 bases are TGTGCCAGCAGCAAAGACGGGGGCACAGATACGCAGTATTTT.

V is TRBV21-1 and J is TRBJ2-5; the table's D call of TRBD1 was not tested on the DNA. The end of the DNA aligns better with TRBJ2-7, so the J call may be wrong. TRBV21-1 is annotated as a pseudogene. The CDR3 sequence is 14 residues long. CDR3 protein: CASSKFQGVYEQYF. The DNA of the CDR3 is TGTGCCAGCAGCAAATTTCAGGGGGTCTACGAGCAGTACTTC.

The gene calls are TRBV28 and TRBJ2-7; 9 positions match TRBD1. Trimming at V came to 7 bases and at J to 1 base, leaving 5 bases not matched to a gene. Germline V gene sequence: CDR1 MDHEN, CDR2 SYDVKM. This CDR3 spans 14 amino acids. The CDR3 DNA reads TGTGCCAGCACCTGGGACAGGGAATCCTACGAGCAGTACTTC. Its translation is CASTWDRESYEQYF.

The chain joins TRBV6-5 to TRBJ2-5, with 12 bases aligning to TRBD2. V was pared by 4 bases and J by 4 bases, with 4 bases of the junction left unmatched. The germline CDR1 and CDR2 sequences are MNHEY and SVGAGI. The CDR3 length is 15 residues. The CDR3 bases are TGTGCCAGCAGTTCCACGACTAGCGGGAGAGAGACCCAGTACTTC. This gives the protein CASSSTTSGRETQYF.

V gene TRBV6-1 combines with J gene TRBJ1-2; D gene ambiguous. Germline values: CDR1 MNHNS, CDR2 SASEGT. With 3 bases removed from V and 8 bases from J, the gap between germline ends came to 10 bases. There are 12 residues in the CDR3. CDR3 nucleotide sequence: TGTGCCAGCAGTGACCCCAGCCCGGGCTACACCTTC. Protein product: CASSDPSPGYTF.

The chain joins TRBV13 to TRBJ2-7, with D unclear. V shed 4 bases and J shed 1 base, with 8 bases lying between them. The germline V gene encodes CDR1 PRHDT and CDR2 FYEKMQ (reference sequence). This CDR3 spans 13 amino acids. The DNA for the CDR3 is TGTGCCAGCAGCTATTCGAGATCCTACGAGCAGTACTTC. Translated: CASSYSRSYEQYF.

The rearrangement uses TRBV9 and TRBJ1-5, with TRBD1 as a possible D gene (5 bases). The length of the CDR3 is 13 residues. Germline-derived CDR1 and CDR2 are SGDLS and YYNGEE. Trimming shortened V by 2 bases and J by 6 bases, and 9 bases separated the two germline ends. CDR3: CASSVGGSQPQHF. CDR3 in DNA: TGTGCCAGCAGCGTCGGGGGGAGTCAGCCCCAGCATTTT.

The rearrangement joins TRBV5-4 to TRBJ2-2; 11 nucleotides align to TRBD1. V lost 3 bases and J lost 0; bases outside the gene matches: 4. CDR1 and CDR2 from the germline V gene are SGHNT and YYREEE (reference sequence). The CDR3 contains 17 residues. The CDR3: CASSSPGQGANTGELFF. The CDR3 bases are TGTGCCAGCAGCTCACCGGGACAGGGGGCGAACACCGGGGAGCTGTTTTTT.

CDR3 sequence (DNA): TGTGCCATCAGTGAACTTTATAGCGGGAACGACAATGAGCAGTTCTTC. This sequence encodes CAISELYSGNDNEQFF. The rearrangement joins TRBV10-3 to TRBJ2-1; 8 positions match TRBD2. This CDR3 region has 16 residues. Losses at the gene ends were 3 bases for V and 5 bases for J; bases not matched to a gene: 9. Germline CDR1 and CDR2: ENHRY and SYGVKD.

This rearrangement joins TRBV19 to TRBJ1-2; D is ambiguous. The CDR3 spans 18 residues. The germline V gene encodes CDR1 LNHDA and CDR2 SQIVND (reference sequence). Between the trimmed V and J ends, which lost 4 bases and 0 bases, there was a span of 21 bases. DNA of the CDR3: TGTGCCAGTAGTAGGTTCCAGAGCACGGGGAGCCCTAACTATGGCTACACCTTC. Encoded protein: CASSRFQSTGSPNYGYTF.

This clone has just a few counts. This rearrangement joins TRBV6-4 to TRBJ2-1; 13 bases fit TRBD2. Germline V gene sequence: CDR1 MRHNA, CDR2 SNTAGT. This CDR3 comprises 14 residues. V was clipped by 4 bases and J by 6 bases; unmatched bases: 0. The chain's CDR3 is CASSGTSGSNEQFF. The CDR3 DNA reads as TGTGCCAGCAGTGGGACTAGCGGGAGCAATGAGCAGTTCTTC.

The chain employs TRBV28 and TRBJ2-1; 7 positions agree with TRBD1. The CDR3 spans 16 residues. V was clipped by 2 bases and J by 4 bases; unmatched bases: 8. Germline CDR1 and CDR2: MDHEN and SYDVKM. CDR3 amino acids: CASSLTGQALYNEQFF. The CDR3 nucleotides are TGTGCCAGCAGTTTAACTGGACAGGCCCTGTACAATGAGCAGTTCTTC.